This TCR beta chain was captured by sequencing in a study of response to subunit inactivated influenza vaccine. This clonotype was counted between two and nine times. What it recognizes is unknown. TCRdb reprocessed the RT-PCR reads with MiXCR, giving one entry per CDR3 protein. This repertoire shows 700,000 to 900,000 distinct CDR3 sequences, 21% found once; its top ten account for 9.5% to 13%. Study outcomes and limitations: That few new T cells are recruited by each seasonal influenza vaccination was the authors' suggestion.

Germline V gives CDR1 LNHNV, CDR2 YYDKDF (reference sequence). V shed 1 base and J shed 5 bases, with 10 bases lying between them. The CDR3 sequence is 14 residues long. This chain connects TRBV15 to TRBJ2-3; no reliable D call. The clonotype originates from a man over 45 who received an inactivated influenza vaccine. The starting material was PBMCs from blood, obtained roughly 5 days after vaccination. The CDR3 here is CATSRGAPRDTQYF. CDR3 coding DNA: TGTGCCACCAGCAGAGGTGCCCCCAGAGATACGCAGTATTTT.